This entry lists 30 T cell receptor beta chains sequenced from one sample in a study of memory CD4+ T cells and cytomegalovirus serostatus. Single viable CD3+CD4+CD8-CD45RO+ cells were sorted as the memory CD4+ T cells. TCRdb's copy holds only in-frame clones and misses some; the assay was immunoSEQ multiplex PCR. Of 56,000 or so clones listed, 80% are singletons. Source material: memory CD4+ T cells from blood. Every receptor here comes from an adult in good health and CMV-seronegative. Some clones in this sample may be carry-over from other donors' samples.

This clone was recorded at least ten times. This chain connects TRBV19 to TRBJ2-7, with D perhaps TRBD1 or TRBD2 (6 bases each). This CDR3 comprises 13 residues. CDR1 and CDR2 (germline): LNHDA, SQIVND (reference sequence). Between the trimmed V and J ends, which lost 2 bases and 2 bases, there was a span of 7 bases. The CDR3 region has the DNA TGTGCCAGTAGTATACGGGGGCCCTACGAGCAGTACTTC. This sequence encodes CASSIRGPYEQYF.

The genes are TRBV18 and TRBJ1-2; TRBD1 is a possible D gene (5 bases). The CDR3 is 14 amino acids. Germline CDR1 reads KGHSH; CDR2 reads LQKENI. Trimming removed 3 bases from V and 8 bases from J, with 16 bases in between. The CDR3 sequence: CASSPADPGSGYTF. The CDR3 DNA reads as TGTGCCAGCTCACCCGCTGATCCAGGGTCCGGCTACACCTTC.

This clone occurred a few times. This chain joins TRBV2 and TRBJ1-1; 8 bases match TRBD1. Germline loops: CDR1 SNHLY, CDR2 FYNNEI. This CDR3 region has 16 residues. Unmatched junction bases numbered 6, after V lost 0 bases and J lost 3 bases. CDR3 nucleotides: TGTGCCAGCAGTGAAGCGGCCAGGGGGCAGGACACTGAAGCTTTCTTT. It translates to CASSEAARGQDTEAFF.

V gene TRBV5-4 combines with J gene TRBJ1-1; possibly TRBD1 for D (5 bases). This CDR3 region has 13 residues. Germline V lookup: CDR1 SGHNT, CDR2 YYREEE (reference sequence). V dropped 4 bases and J dropped 4 bases, with 11 bases sitting between them. CDR3 protein: CASSPLGGTEAFF. The CDR3 DNA reads as TGTGCCAGCAGCCCCTTGGGGGGCACTGAAGCTTTCTTT.

The chain couples TRBV5-1 to TRBJ2-1, with a weak D call TRBD2 (5 bases). Germline V CDR1 and CDR2: SGHRS, YFSETQ. The CDR3 is made up of 13 amino acids. V gave up 4 bases and J gave up 5 bases, with 10 bases separating them. CDR3 region: CASSEDGNNEQFF. The CDR3 DNA reads as TGCGCCAGCAGCGAGGACGGGAACAATGAGCAGTTCTTC.

This chain joins TRBV18 and TRBJ2-1; D is undetermined. The CDR3 covers 13 residues. Germline assignment: CDR1 KGHSH and CDR2 LQKENI. The V end lost 3 bases, the J end lost 6 bases, and 9 bases lay between the germline ends. As DNA, the CDR3 is TGTGCCAGCTCACCCGGGCCGATCAATGAGCAGTTCTTC. It yields the protein CASSPGPINEQFF.

The CDR3 region has the DNA TGTGCCAGCAGCCAAGGGGCGAGGGGGCCTTTCTACGAGCAGTACTTC. This gives the protein CASSQGARGPFYEQYF. The chain employs TRBV4-2 and TRBJ2-7; 7 positions agree with TRBD1. Unmatched junction bases numbered 9, after V lost 1 base and J lost 3 bases. Germline V gene lookup returns CDR1 LGHNA and CDR2 YNFKEQ. The CDR3 is 16 residues long.

This clone was detected only once. The chain carries TRBV30 and TRBJ2-7; D is unresolved. Germline V gene data show CDR1 as GTSNPN and CDR2 as SVGIG (reference sequence). This CDR3 spans 16 amino acids. V dropped 2 bases and J dropped 2 bases, with 19 bases sitting between them. The CDR3 nucleotides read TGTGCCTGGAGTACGCACCCCCTCGGGCCGACCTACGAGCAGTACTTC. Its translation: CAWSTHPLGPTYEQYF.

The rearrangement joins TRBV6-5 to TRBJ1-1; D is unresolved. Germline loops: CDR1 MNHEY, CDR2 SVGAGI. This CDR3 is built from 13 residues. Trimming stripped 0 bases from V and 5 bases from J, with 7 bases between. CDR3 protein: CASSYSIGTEAFF. The CDR3 DNA sequence: TGTGCCAGCAGTTACTCGATTGGGACTGAAGCTTTCTTT.

This clone was detected once. The rearrangement joins TRBV29-1 to TRBJ2-3, with 11 nucleotides matching TRBD2. The germline V gene encodes CDR1 SQVTM and CDR2 ANQGSEA. The CDR3 length is 15 residues. J lost 3 bases, V lost 6 bases, and 8 bases had no gene match. The CDR3 loop is CSVIVAGGPTDTQYF. The DNA of the CDR3 is TGCAGCGTCATAGTAGCGGGAGGGCCGACAGATACGCAGTATTTT.

This chain joins TRBV7-2 and TRBJ2-3, with D hard to call. V lost 1 base, J lost 0 bases, and 5 bases lay in between. The CDR3 runs 14 residues. Germline loops: CDR1 SGHTA, CDR2 FQGNSA. The DNA of the CDR3 is TGTGCCAGCAGCTTAGGGGCCAGCACAGATACGCAGTATTTT. Its translation: CASSLGASTDTQYF.

The CDR3 region is CASSFTTGTGGDTQYF. CDR3 bases: TGCGCCAGCAGCTTCACGACCGGGACAGGGGGAGATACGCAGTATTTT. V gene TRBV5-1 combines with J gene TRBJ2-3, with 11 positions matching TRBD1. The CDR3 is 16 residues long. J was trimmed by 5 bases and V by 2 bases; bases with no gene match: 7. Germline assignment: CDR1 SGHRS and CDR2 YFSETQ.

The chain has TRBV5-1 and TRBJ2-3; 8 bases align to TRBD1. CDR1 and CDR2 from the germline V gene are SGHRS and YFSETQ. V gave up 3 bases and J gave up 9 bases; unmatched junction bases: 12. The CDR3 is 15 residues long. The CDR3 is CASSSGTGLGGTQYF. The CDR3 DNA is TGCGCCAGCAGCTCTGGGACAGGTCTAGGGGGGACGCAGTATTTT.

The V call is TRBV7-6, the J call TRBJ1-2; D remains unclear. Germline values: CDR1 SGHVS, CDR2 FNYEAQ. V dropped 3 bases and J dropped 1 base, with 12 bases sitting between them. The CDR3 extends over 15 amino acids. CDR3 coding DNA: TGTGCCAGCAGCTTGACACCACAGCTTAACTATGGCTACACCTTC. Translation: CASSLTPQLNYGYTF.

This rearrangement joins TRBV27 to TRBJ2-7; 9 nucleotides align to TRBD1. Trimming removed 4 bases from V and 5 bases from J; junction bases left unmatched: 9. The germline V gene encodes CDR1 MNHEY and CDR2 SMNVEV (reference sequence). This CDR3 region has 15 residues. CDR3 DNA: TGTGCCAGCAGTTCCTACAAGGGACAGGGCCACGAGCAGTACTTC. It is translated as CASSSYKGQGHEQYF.

The chain has TRBV10-3 and TRBJ2-3, with D perhaps matching TRBD1 or TRBD2 (6 bases each). The CDR3 has 14 residues. V was trimmed by 2 bases and J by 4 bases, leaving 10 bases between them. CDR1 ENHRY and CDR2 SYGVKD come from the germline V gene. CDR3: CAISEPRGPDTQYF. CDR3 DNA: TGTGCCATCAGTGAGCCCCGGGGGCCAGATACGCAGTATTTT.

This chain connects TRBV5-6 to TRBJ2-1; perhaps TRBD1 as D (6 bases). The V end was cut by 3 bases, the J end by 5 bases, with 15 bases between. This CDR3 contains 15 residues. The germline gives CDR1 SGHDT, CDR2 YYEEEE. CDR3 protein: CASSWAGQGNNEQFF. The CDR3 coding sequence is TGTGCCAGCAGCTGGGCAGGGCAGGGGAACAATGAGCAGTTCTTC.

V and J are TRBV11-2 and TRBJ1-5; D remains ambiguous. Germline lookup yields CDR1 SGHAT and CDR2 FQNNGV. With 5 bases removed from V and 3 bases from J, the gap between germline ends came to 14 bases. The CDR3 sequence is 15 residues long. The CDR3 region is CASSLVEGTNQPQHF. CDR3 DNA: TGTGCCAGCAGCCTAGTTGAGGGTACCAATCAGCCCCAGCATTTT.

The chain is built from TRBV6-1 and TRBJ2-3; D is possibly TRBD2 (5 bases). The V and J ends lost 6 bases and 3 bases respectively, with 7 bases between them. Germline CDR1 and CDR2: MNHNS and SASEGT. The CDR3 is 12 amino acids. The CDR3 loop reads CASRGSTDTQYF. CDR3 DNA sequence: TGTGCCAGCAGGGGGAGTACAGATACGCAGTATTTT.

V gene TRBV29-1 combines with J gene TRBJ1-1, with 7 positions matching TRBD1. V lost 6 bases and J lost 6; bases outside the gene matches: 4. This CDR3 has 11 residues. CDR1 SQVTM and CDR2 ANQGSEA come from the germline V gene. The CDR3, as DNA: TGCAGCGTATCCGACAGGGCTGAAGCTTTCTTT. The encoded protein is CSVSDRAEAFF.

The chain links TRBV30 to TRBJ2-3, with 10 bases identical to TRBD1. The CDR3 has 13 residues. V lost 7 bases and J lost 4; bases outside the gene matches: 5. Germline V CDR1 and CDR2: GTSNPN, SVGIG (reference sequence). The CDR3 here is CALRQGAADTQYF. In DNA form, the CDR3 reads TGTGCCTTACGACAGGGGGCAGCAGATACGCAGTATTTT.

This clone was counted a few times. This rearrangement joins TRBV29-1 to TRBJ2-7; no definite D call. Trimming removed 0 bases from V and 5 bases from J, with 14 bases in between. The CDR3 runs to 14 residues. Germline V gene data show CDR1 as SQVTM and CDR2 as ANQGSEA. The CDR3 loop is CSVEDPATRDEQYF. The CDR3 DNA sequence: TGCAGCGTTGAAGATCCCGCTACCCGTGACGAGCAGTACTTC.

This rearrangement joins TRBV7-2 to TRBJ1-2; D call uncertain. The CDR3 has 13 amino acids. Trimming left V 6 bases short and J 8 bases short, with 16 bases between. Germline CDR1 reads SGHTA; CDR2 reads FQGNSA. The CDR3 sequence: CASRNTINSGYTF. Here the CDR3 DNA reads TGTGCCAGCAGGAATACGATTAATAGCGGCTACACCTTC.

The gene calls are TRBV7-9 and TRBJ2-7, with TRBD1 matching 7 bases. The junction had 6 bases not matched to a gene; V was cut back by 1 base and J by 3 bases. Germline CDR1 reads SEHNR; CDR2 reads FQNEAQ (reference sequence). The CDR3 consists of 15 residues. DNA of the CDR3: TGTGCCAGCAGCTTAGGACAGGGTTTTGTCTACGAGCAGTACTTC. Amino acid sequence: CASSLGQGFVYEQYF.

The genes are TRBV18 and TRBJ1-1; possibly TRBD1 for D (6 bases). The CDR3 runs 12 residues. Germline lookup yields CDR1 KGHSH and CDR2 LQKENI. The V end was cut by 3 bases, the J end by 7 bases, with 9 bases between. CDR3 bases: TGTGCCAGCTCACCTGTACAGGGTGAAGCTTTCTTT. Its protein is CASSPVQGEAFF.

V and J are TRBV2 and TRBJ2-1, with a tentative D call TRBD2 (6 bases). The V end was cut by 4 bases, the J end by 8 bases, with 12 bases between. Germline V gives CDR1 SNHLY, CDR2 FYNNEI. The length of the CDR3 is 13 residues. Here the CDR3 reads CASSVGTLHEQFF. The CDR3 region has the DNA TGTGCCAGCAGTGTCGGGACTCTCCATGAGCAGTTCTTC. Together with reference TRBV2 and TRBJ2-1, the CDR3 gives the full variable domain: EPEVTQTPSHQVTQMGQEVILRCVPISNHLYFYWYRQILGQKVEFLVSFYNNEISEKSEIFDDQFSVERPDGSNFTLKIRSTKLEDSAMYFCASSVGTLHEQFFGPGTRLTVL.

The chain has TRBV11-2 and TRBJ2-2; D may be TRBD1 (6 bases). Trimming left V 4 bases short and J 5 bases short, with 8 bases between. CDR3 length: 13 amino acids. The germline gives CDR1 SGHAT, CDR2 FQNNGV. The CDR3 spells CASSSQGTGELFF. The CDR3 DNA is TGTGCCAGCAGCTCACAGGGTACCGGGGAGCTGTTTTTT.

This rearrangement joins TRBV7-2 to TRBJ2-1; no clear D. Looked up from germline, CDR1 is SGHTA and CDR2 is FQGNSA. Between the trimmed V and J ends, which lost 6 bases and 8 bases, there was a span of 17 bases. The CDR3 has 14 amino acids. As DNA, the CDR3 is TGTGCCAGCAGTCGTTCCACTGGACCAGATGAGCAGTTCTTC. This gives the protein CASSRSTGPDEQFF. Supplemented by reference TRBV7-2 and TRBJ2-1, the full variable domain reads GAGVSQSPSNKVTEKGKDVELRCDPISGHTALYWYRQSLGQGLEFLIYFQGNSAPDKSGLPSDRFSAERTGGSVSTLTIQRTQQEDSAVYLCASSRSTGPDEQFFGPGTRLTVL.

This chain links TRBV11-1 with TRBJ2-1; 10 bases are shared with TRBD2. Germline trimming cut 5 bases from V and 1 base from J; bases unmatched to any gene: 5. Germline lookup yields CDR1 SGHAT and CDR2 FQDESV (reference sequence). This CDR3 contains 16 residues. The CDR3 here is CASSRSGRKSYNEQFF. The CDR3 coding sequence is TGTGCCAGCAGCCGTAGCGGGAGGAAATCCTACAATGAGCAGTTCTTC.

The genes are TRBV4-3 and TRBJ2-5, with D uncertain. Trimming removed 8 bases from V and 5 bases from J, with 18 bases in between. Germline lookup yields CDR1 LGHNA and CDR2 YSLEER. CDR3 length equals 14 residues. In DNA, the CDR3 is TGCGCCAGCTCCCACGGGCAGTTCGAGGAGACCCAGTACTTC. Encoded protein: CASSHGQFEETQYF.